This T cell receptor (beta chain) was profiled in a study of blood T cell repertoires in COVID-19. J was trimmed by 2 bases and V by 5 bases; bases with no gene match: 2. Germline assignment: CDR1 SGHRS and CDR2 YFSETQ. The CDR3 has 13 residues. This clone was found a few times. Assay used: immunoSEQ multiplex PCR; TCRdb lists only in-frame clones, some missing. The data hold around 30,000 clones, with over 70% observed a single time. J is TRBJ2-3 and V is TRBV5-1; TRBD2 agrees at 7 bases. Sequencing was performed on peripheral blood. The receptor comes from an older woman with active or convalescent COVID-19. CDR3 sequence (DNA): TGCGCCAGCAGAACTAGCGCCACAGATACGCAGTATTTT. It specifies CASRTSATDTQYF.